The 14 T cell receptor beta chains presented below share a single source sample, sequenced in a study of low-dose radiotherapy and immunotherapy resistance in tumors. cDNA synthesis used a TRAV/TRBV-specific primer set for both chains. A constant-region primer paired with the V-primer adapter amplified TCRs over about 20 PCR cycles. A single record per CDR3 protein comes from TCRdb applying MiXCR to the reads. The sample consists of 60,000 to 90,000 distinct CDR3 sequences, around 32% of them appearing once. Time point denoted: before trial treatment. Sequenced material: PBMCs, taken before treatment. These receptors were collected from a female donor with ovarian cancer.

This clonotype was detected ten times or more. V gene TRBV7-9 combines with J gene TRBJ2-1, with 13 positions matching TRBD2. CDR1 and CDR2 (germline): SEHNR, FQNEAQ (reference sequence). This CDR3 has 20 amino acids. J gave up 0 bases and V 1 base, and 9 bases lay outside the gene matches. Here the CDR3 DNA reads TGTGCCAGCAGCTTAGTTACCGGGACTAGCGGGACGAGCTCCTACAATGAGCAGTTCTTC. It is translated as CASSLVTGTSGTSSYNEQFF.

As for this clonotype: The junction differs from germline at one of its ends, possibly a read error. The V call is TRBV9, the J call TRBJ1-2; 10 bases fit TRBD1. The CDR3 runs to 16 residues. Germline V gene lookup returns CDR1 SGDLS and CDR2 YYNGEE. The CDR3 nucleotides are TGTGCCAGCAGCCCGGGGGACAGGGGCGCCAACTGTGGCTACACCTTC. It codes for CASSPGDRGANCGYTF.

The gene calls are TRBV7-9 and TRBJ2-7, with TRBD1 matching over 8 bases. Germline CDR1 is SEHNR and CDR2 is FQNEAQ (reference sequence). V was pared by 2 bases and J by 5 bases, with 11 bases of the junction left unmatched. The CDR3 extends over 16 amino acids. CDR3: CASSLISGGAGNEQYF. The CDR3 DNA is TGTGCCAGCAGCTTAATATCAGGGGGCGCGGGGAACGAGCAGTACTTC.

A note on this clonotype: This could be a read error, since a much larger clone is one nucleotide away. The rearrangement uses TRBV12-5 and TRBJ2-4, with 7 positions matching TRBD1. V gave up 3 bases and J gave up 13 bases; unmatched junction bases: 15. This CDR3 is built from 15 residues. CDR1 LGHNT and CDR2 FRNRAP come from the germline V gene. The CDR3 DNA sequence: TGTGCTAGTGGTTTCGTGGGACAGAGGAACAATGAGCAGTACTTC. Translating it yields CASGFVGQRNNEQYF.

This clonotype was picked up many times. The CDR3 DNA reads TGCAGTGCTAGAGATCCCCGCGGACAGGGGGAATGGGGCTCCTATAATTCACCCCTCCACTTT. Translated: CSARDPRGQGEWGSYNSPLHF. V is TRBV20-1 and J is TRBJ1-6; 10 nucleotides align to TRBD1. Germline V lookup: CDR1 DFQATT, CDR2 SNEGSKA (reference sequence). This CDR3 has 21 amino acids. The ends lost 0 bases at V and 0 bases at J; junction bases unmatched: 14.

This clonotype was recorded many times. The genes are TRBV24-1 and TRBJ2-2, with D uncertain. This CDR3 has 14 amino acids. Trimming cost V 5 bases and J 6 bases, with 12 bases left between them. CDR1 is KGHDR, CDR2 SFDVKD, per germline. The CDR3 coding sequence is TGTGCCACCAGTGGGCATGAGATTCCCGGGGAGCTGTTTTTT. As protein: CATSGHEIPGELFF.

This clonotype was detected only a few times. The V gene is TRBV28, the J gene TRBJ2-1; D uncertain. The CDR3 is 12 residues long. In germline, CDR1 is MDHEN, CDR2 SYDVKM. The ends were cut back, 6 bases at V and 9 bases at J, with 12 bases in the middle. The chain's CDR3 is CASSPLGSEQFF. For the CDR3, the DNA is TGTGCCAGCAGCCCCCTGGGTAGTGAGCAGTTCTTC.

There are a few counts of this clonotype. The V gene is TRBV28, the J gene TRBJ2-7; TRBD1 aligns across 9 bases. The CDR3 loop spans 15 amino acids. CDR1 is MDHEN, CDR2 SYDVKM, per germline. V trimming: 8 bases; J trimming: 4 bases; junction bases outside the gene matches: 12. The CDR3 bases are TGTGCCAGCCATTACTCCGGGACAGGGCTATACGAGCAGTACTTC. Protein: CASHYSGTGLYEQYF.

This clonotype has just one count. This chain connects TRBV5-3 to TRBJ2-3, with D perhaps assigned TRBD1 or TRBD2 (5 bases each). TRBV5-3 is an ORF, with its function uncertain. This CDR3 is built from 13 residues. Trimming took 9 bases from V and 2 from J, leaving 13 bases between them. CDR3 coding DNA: TGTGCCACCCATGTGGGGGACACAGATACGCAGTATTTT. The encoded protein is CATHVGDTDTQYF.

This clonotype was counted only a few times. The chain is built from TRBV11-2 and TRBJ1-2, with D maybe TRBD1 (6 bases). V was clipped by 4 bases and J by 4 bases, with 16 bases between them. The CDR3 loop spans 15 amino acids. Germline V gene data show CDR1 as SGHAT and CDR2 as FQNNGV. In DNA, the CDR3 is TGTGCCAGCAGCTATTTCAGGGACACGACCTATGGCTACACCTTC. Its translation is CASSYFRDTTYGYTF. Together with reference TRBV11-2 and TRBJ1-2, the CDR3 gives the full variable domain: EAGVAQSPRYKIIEKRQSVAFWCNPISGHATLYWYQQILGQGPKLLIQFQNNGVVDDSQLPKDRFSAERLKGVDSTLKIQPAKLEDSAVYLCASSYFRDTTYGYTFGSGTRLTVV.

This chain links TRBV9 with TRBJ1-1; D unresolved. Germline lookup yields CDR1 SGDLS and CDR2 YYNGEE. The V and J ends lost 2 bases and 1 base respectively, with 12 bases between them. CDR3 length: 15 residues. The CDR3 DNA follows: TGTGCCAGCAGCGTCATGGCACAGCCGAACACTGAAGCTTTCTTT. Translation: CASSVMAQPNTEAFF.

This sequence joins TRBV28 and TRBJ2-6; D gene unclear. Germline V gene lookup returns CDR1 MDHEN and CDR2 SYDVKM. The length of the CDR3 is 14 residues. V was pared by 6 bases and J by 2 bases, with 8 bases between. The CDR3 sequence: CASRDWAGANVLTF. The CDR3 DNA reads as TGTGCCAGCAGAGACTGGGCTGGGGCCAACGTCCTGACTTTC.

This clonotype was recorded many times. CDR3 sequence reads: CASSRNMVGYEQYF. The CDR3 DNA follows: TGTGCCAGCAGTCGGAATATGGTTGGCTACGAGCAGTACTTC. V gene TRBV11-2 combines with J gene TRBJ2-7, with D unresolved. Per germline, CDR1 SGHAT and CDR2 FQNNGV. This CDR3 is 14 amino acids long. Trimming cost V 6 bases and J 3 bases, with 15 bases left between them.

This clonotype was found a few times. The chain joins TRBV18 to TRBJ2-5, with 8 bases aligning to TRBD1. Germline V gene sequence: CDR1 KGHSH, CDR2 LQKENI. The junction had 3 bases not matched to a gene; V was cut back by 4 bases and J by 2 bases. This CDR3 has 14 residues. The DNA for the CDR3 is TGTGCCAGCTCACTCCGACAGGGGCAAGAGACCCAGTACTTC. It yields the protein CASSLRQGQETQYF.